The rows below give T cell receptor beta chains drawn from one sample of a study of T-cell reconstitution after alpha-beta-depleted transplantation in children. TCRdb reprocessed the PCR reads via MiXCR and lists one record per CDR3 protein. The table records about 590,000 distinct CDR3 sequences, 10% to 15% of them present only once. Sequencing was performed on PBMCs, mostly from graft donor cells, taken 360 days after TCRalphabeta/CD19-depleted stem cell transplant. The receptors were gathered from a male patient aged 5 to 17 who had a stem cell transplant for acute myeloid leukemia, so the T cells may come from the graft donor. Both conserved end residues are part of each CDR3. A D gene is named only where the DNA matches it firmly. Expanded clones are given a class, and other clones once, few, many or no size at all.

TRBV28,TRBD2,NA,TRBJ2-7,TGTGCCAGCAGTTTTAGTGGCGGGAGGGACCCCTACGAGCAGTACTTC,CASSFSGGRDPYEQYF
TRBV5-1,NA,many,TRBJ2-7,TGCGCCAGCAGCTGGACCCCAGGGGTCGATAGTGACGAGCAGTACTTC,CASSWTPGVDSDEQYF
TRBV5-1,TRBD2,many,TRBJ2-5,TGCGCCAGCAGCTCAAATAGCGGGAGATTTGAGACCCAGTACTTC,CASSSNSGRFETQYF
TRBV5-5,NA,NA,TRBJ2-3,TGTGCCAGCAGCTTGAAACGGGACTATACGCAGTATTTT,CASSLKRDYTQYF
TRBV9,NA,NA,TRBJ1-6,TGTGCCAGCAGCCCAAGTGGAGTCTCCTATAATTCACCCCTCCACTTT,CASSPSGVSYNSPLHF
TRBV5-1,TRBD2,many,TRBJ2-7,TGCGCCAGCAGCCATCCTCTAGCGGGGGACTACGAGCAGTACTTC,CASSHPLAGDYEQYF
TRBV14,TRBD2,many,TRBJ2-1,TGTGCCAGCAGCCAAGACTCGACGACTAGCGGATTCAACCCTTACAATGAGCAGTTCTTC,CASSQDSTTSGFNPYNEQFF
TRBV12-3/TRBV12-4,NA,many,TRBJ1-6,TGTGCCAGCAGTTTAGCGGAGAATTCACCCCTCCACTTT,CASSLAENSPLHF
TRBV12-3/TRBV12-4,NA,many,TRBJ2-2,TGTGCCAGCAGCTACGCCCGCAAGCTGTTTTTT,CASSYARKLFF
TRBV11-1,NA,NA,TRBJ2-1,TGTGCCAGCAGCCCCGCCGACCCTTGGACGTTCTTC,CASSPADPWTFF
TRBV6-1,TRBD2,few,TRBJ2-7,TGTGCCAGCAGCCTCAGCGGGAGAGTCTACGAGCAGTACTTC,CASSLSGRVYEQYF
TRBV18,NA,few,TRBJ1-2,TGTGCCAGCTCACCACTAAGGGGTGGCTACACCTTC,CASSPLRGGYTF
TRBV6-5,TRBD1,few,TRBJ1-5,TGTGCCAGCAGTTCAGGGGGGGTTCAGCCCCAGCATTTT,CASSSGGVQPQHF
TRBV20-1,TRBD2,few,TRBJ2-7,TGCAGTGCTGGGCCCTTCGGGACTAGCGGGAGGGGTTCCTACGAGCAGTACTTC,CSAGPFGTSGRGSYEQYF
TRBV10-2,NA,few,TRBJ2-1,TGCGCCAGCAGTGAGATTCAGGGAGGTGAGCAGTTCTTC,CASSEIQGGEQFF
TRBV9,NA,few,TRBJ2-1,TGTGCCAGCAGCGTAGGGGCGGGCGACTGGTACAATGAGCAGTTCTTC,CASSVGAGDWYNEQFF
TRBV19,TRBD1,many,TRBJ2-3,TGTGCCAGTAGTTCCCGGACAGGAAGCACAGATACGCAGTATTTT,CASSSRTGSTDTQYF
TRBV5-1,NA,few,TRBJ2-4,TGCGCCAGCAGCGCGAACTTAGCCAAAAACATTCAGTACTTC,CASSANLAKNIQYF
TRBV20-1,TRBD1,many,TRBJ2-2,TGCAGTGCTAGAGATGGGACAGGGGCTAACACCGGGGAGCTGTTTTTT,CSARDGTGANTGELFF
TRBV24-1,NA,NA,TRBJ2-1,TGTGCCACCAGTGATTCAGGGAACAATGAGCAGTTCTTC,CATSDSGNNEQFF
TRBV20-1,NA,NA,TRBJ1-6,TGCAGTGCTAGAGCAAGCTCCTATAATTCACCCCTCCACTTT,CSARASSYNSPLHF
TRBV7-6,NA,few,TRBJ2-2,TGTGCCAGCAGCTTAGGAGGGGGAATTGGGGAGCTGTTTTTT,CASSLGGGIGELFF
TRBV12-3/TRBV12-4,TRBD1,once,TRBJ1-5,TGTGCCAGCAGACTACACAGGGGTTACAATCAGCCCCAGCATTTT,CASRLHRGYNQPQHF
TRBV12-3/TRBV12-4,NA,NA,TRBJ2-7,TGTGCCAGCACCTATAGGCAGGCCTCCTACGAGCAGTACTTC,CASTYRQASYEQYF
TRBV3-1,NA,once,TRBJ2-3,TGTTCCAGCAGCGACTTGCGGTCCCACCCACGTCAAAGCACAGATACGCAGTATTTT,CSSSDLRSHPRQSTDTQYF
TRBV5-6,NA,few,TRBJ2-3,TGTGCCAGCAGCTCTCTAGTGGAGGCCGATACGCAGTATTTT,CASSSLVEADTQYF
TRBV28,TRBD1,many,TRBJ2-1,TGTGCCAGCAGTTTCCGGGACAGGGGGCGTTTCGGGAATGAGCAGTTCTTC,CASSFRDRGRFGNEQFF
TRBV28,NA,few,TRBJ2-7,TGTGCCAGCAACCCTCTTGACAGCCTCTCCTACGAGCAGTACTTC,CASNPLDSLSYEQYF